This T cell receptor beta chain was captured by sequencing in a study of OX40 agonist ivuxolimab in advanced cancers. The wider study: Dosing consisted of intravenous ivuxolimab at 0.01 to 10 mg/kg every 2 weeks. Partial responses were recorded for three patients, including one with hepatocellular carcinoma and two with cutaneous melanoma. The study's findings and limits: Relative to CD4+, CD8+ T cells held more expanded clones on average.

The method was immunoSEQ multiplex PCR; TCRdb's version includes in-frame clones alone and lacks a portion of them. Here the sample spans roughly 60,000 clones, more than 75% being singletons. Patients were ruled out by autoimmune disease history or systemic immunosuppression. A note on this clone: Its antigen is as yet unknown.

Sequencing used CD4+ or CD8+ T cells sorted from blood, obtained in a trial of the OX40 agonist ivuxolimab. This receptor was taken from an adult with an advanced solid tumor such as melanoma, head and neck, liver or kidney cancer.

The chain's CDR3 is CASSLGVARYNEQFF. The DNA of the CDR3 is TGTGCCAGCAGCTTGGGAGTGGCCAGATACAATGAGCAGTTCTTC. J is TRBJ2-1 and V is TRBV5-8; D ambiguous. Germline values: CDR1 SGHTS, CDR2 YDEGEE. The CDR3 is 15 amino acids. V lost 0 bases to trimming and J lost 4 bases, with 11 bases between them.